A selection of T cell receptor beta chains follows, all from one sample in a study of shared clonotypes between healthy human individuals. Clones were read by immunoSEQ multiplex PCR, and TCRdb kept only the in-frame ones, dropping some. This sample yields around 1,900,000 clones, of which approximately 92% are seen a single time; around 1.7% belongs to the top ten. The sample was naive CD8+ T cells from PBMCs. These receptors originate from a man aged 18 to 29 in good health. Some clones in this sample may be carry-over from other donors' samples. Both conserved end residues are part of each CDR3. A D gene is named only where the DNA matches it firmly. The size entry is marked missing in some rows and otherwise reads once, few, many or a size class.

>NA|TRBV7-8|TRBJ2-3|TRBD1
TGTGCCAGCAGCTTACCACAGGGGGGCACAGATACGCAGTATTTT
CASSLPQGGTDTQYF
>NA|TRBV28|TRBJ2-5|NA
TGTGCCAGCAGTTCAATTAACCTCCAAGAGACCCAGTACTTC
CASSSINLQETQYF
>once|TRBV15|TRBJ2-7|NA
TGTGCCACCAGCAGCCCCCGGGACCGACGATACGAGCAGTACTTC
CATSSPRDRRYEQYF
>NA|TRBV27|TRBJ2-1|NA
TGTGCCAGCAGTTCGGGTACCCGATCCTACAATGAGCAGTTCTTC
CASSSGTRSYNEQFF
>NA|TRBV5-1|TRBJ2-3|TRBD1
TGCGCCAGCAGCTGGCCAGGGGGACCCACAGATACGCAGTATTTT
CASSWPGGPTDTQYF
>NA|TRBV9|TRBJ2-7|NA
TGTGCCAGCAGCGGGGGTCCTTTTTCTGGCTACGAGCAGTACTTC
CASSGGPFSGYEQYF
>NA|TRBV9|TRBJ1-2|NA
TGTGCCAGCAGCGGTGGAGGCAGCTACCCCTACACCTTC
CASSGGGSYPYTF
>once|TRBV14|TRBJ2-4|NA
TGTGCCAGCAGCATGGGAGCCCAAAACATTCAGTACTTC
CASSMGAQNIQYF
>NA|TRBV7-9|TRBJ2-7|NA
TGTGCCAGCAGCGAACCGGGACAAGACTACGAGCAGTACTTC
CASSEPGQDYEQYF
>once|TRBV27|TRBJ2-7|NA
TGTGCCAGCAGGAAAAGCCAGCGAGCCCTTCACCCCGAGCAGTACTTC
CASRKSQRALHPEQYF
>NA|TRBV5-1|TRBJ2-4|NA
TGCGCCAGCAGCTTGGAAGGCCTGGCAGCCATTCAGTACTTC
CASSLEGLAAIQYF
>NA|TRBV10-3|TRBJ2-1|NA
TGTGCCATCAGGAGGGACGAGGACAATGAGCAGTTCTTC
CAIRRDEDNEQFF
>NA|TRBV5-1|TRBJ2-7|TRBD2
TGCGCCAGCAGCCCGGCTGAGAGCGGGAGGGGCTACGAGCAGTACTTC
CASSPAESGRGYEQYF
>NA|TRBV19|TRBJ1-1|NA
TGTGCCAGTAGTATCTCAGTTAACACTGAAGCTTTCTTT
CASSISVNTEAFF
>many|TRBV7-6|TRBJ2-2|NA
TGTGCCAGCAGCTTAACGCGAAACACCGGGGAGCTGTTTTTT
CASSLTRNTGELFF
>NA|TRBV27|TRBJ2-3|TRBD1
TGTGCCAGCAGTTTAATAGGGACAGGGGGCTCAGATACGCAGTATTTT
CASSLIGTGGSDTQYF
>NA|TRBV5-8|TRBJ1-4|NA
TGTGCCAGCAGCTTGTCGGACACTAATGAAAAACTGTTTTTT
CASSLSDTNEKLFF
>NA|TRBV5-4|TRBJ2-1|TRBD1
TGTGCCAGCGGGACAGGGGAAAGGCAGTTCTTC
CASGTGERQFF
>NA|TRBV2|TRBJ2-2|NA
TGTGCCAGCAGTGAAACGCTCACCGGGGAGCTGTTTTTT
CASSETLTGELFF
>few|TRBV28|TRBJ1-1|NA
TGTGCCAGCAGTTTCGAGGCATCTGAAGCTTTCTTT
CASSFEASEAFF
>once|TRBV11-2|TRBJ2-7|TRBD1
TGTGCCAGCAGCTTAGATCGGACAGGGGGGTACGAGCAGTACTTC
CASSLDRTGGYEQYF
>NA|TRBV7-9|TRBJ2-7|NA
TGTGCCAGCAGCCATAAGGGGTACGAGCAGTACTTC
CASSHKGYEQYF
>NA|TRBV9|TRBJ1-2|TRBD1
TGTGCCAGCAGCTCCAAAAGACAGGGAATCGACTATGGCTACACCTTC
CASSSKRQGIDYGYTF
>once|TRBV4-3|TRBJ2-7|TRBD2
TGCGCCAGCAGCCAAGTCCCGACTAGCAGCCACGAGCAGTACTTC
CASSQVPTSSHEQYF
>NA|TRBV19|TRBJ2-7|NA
TGTGCCAGTAGTATAGGACGGCAGGGGGGCTACGAGCAGTACTTC
CASSIGRQGGYEQYF
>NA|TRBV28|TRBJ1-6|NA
TGTGCCAGCAGTTTAAGGACACGGAATTCACCCCTCCACTTT
CASSLRTRNSPLHF
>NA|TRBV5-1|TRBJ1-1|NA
TGCGCCAGCAGCTTGGGTTCTAGGGAGATGAACACTGAAGCTTTCTTT
CASSLGSREMNTEAFF
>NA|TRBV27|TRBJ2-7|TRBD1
TGTGCCAGCAGTCTGGACAGGGGGACCTACGAGCAGTACTTC
CASSLDRGTYEQYF
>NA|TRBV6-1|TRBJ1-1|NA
TGTGCCAGCACCAGGACACTCGAAGCTTTCTTT
CASTRTLEAFF
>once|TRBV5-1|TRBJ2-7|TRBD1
TGCGCCAGCAGCTGGAGGGACAGGGCAGGGAACGAGCAGTACTTC
CASSWRDRAGNEQYF
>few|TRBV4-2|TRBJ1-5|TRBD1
TGTGCCAGCAGCCAAGCAAGGACAGGGTTTAGCAATCAGCCCCAGCATTTT
CASSQARTGFSNQPQHF
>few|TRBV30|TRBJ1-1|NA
TGTGCCTGGAGTTGGGGGGAAGGCACTGAAGCTTTCTTT
CAWSWGEGTEAFF
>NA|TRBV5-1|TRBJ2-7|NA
TGCGCCAGCAGCCCTGGACAATGGAGCTCCTACGAGCAGTACTTC
CASSPGQWSSYEQYF
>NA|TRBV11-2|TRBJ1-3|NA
TGTGCCAGCAGCTTAATCCCTGGACCGAGCTCTGGAAACACCATATATTTT
CASSLIPGPSSGNTIYF
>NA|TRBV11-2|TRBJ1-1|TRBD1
TGTGCCAGCAGCTTAGATCCGGGGACAGGGTGGACTGAAGCTTTCTTT
CASSLDPGTGWTEAFF
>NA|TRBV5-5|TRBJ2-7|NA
TGTGCCAGCAGCTTGGGCAGAGGGTCCTACGAGCAGTACTTC
CASSLGRGSYEQYF
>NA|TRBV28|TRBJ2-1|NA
TGTGCCAGCAGCCCCGTGGGGGGCCAAACTGACAATGAGCAGTTCTTC
CASSPVGGQTDNEQFF
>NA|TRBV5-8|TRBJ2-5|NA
TGTGCCAGCAGCTTCGTCCAGGGGCAAGAGACCCAGTACTTC
CASSFVQGQETQYF
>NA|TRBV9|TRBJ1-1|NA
TGTGCCAGCAGCGTAGGGGGGGGTGGCACTGAAGCTTTCTTT
CASSVGGGGTEAFF